The clone carrying this T cell receptor (beta chain) has a single count. This sample was included in a study of T cell changes during pregnancy in multiple sclerosis. Trimming cost V 8 bases and J 5 bases, with 24 bases left between them. The CDR3 extends over 16 amino acids. Per the germline V gene, CDR1 is LNHDA and CDR2 is SQIVND (reference sequence). The table came from immunoSEQ multiplex PCR; TCRdb's copy has only in-frame clones and leaves some out. This table holds approximately 88,000 clones, 90% to 95% found once. This TCR was recovered from a female donor with multiple sclerosis, enrolled in a pregnancy study. The V gene is TRBV19, the J gene TRBJ1-1; D is unresolved. The sample in question was peripheral blood, obtained in the second trimester of pregnancy. CDR3 amino acids: CASHWGVSMGGTEAFF. The CDR3 nucleotides are TGTGCCAGTCATTGGGGAGTTTCTATGGGAGGAACTGAAGCTTTCTTT.